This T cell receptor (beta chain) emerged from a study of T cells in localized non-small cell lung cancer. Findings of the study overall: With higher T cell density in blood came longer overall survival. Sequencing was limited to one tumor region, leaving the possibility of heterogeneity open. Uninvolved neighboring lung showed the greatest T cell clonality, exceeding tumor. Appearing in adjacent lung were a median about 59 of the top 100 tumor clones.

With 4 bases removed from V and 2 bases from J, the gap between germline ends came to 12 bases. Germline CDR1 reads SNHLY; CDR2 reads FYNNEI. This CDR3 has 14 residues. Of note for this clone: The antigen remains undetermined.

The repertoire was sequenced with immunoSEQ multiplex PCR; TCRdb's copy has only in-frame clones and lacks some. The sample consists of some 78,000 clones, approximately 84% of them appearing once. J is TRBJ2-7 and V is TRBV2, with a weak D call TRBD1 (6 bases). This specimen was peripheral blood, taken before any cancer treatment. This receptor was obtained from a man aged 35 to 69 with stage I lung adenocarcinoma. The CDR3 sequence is CASSVDRSTYEQYF. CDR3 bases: TGTGCCAGCAGTGTGGACAGATCTACCTACGAGCAGTACTTC.